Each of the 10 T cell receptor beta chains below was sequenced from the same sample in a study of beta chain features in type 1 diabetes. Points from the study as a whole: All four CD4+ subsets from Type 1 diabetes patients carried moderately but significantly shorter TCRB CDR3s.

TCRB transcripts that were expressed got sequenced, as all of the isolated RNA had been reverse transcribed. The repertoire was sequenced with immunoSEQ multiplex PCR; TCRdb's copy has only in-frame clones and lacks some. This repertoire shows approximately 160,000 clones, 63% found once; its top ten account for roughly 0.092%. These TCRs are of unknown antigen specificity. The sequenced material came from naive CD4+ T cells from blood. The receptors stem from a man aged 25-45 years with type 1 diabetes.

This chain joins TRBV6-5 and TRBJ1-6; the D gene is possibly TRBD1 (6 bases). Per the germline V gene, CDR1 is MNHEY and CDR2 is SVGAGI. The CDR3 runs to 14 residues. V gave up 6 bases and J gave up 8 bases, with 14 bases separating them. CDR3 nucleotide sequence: TGTGCCAGCAGCCTACAGGGAGGTGATTCACCCCTCCACTTT. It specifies CASSLQGGDSPLHF.

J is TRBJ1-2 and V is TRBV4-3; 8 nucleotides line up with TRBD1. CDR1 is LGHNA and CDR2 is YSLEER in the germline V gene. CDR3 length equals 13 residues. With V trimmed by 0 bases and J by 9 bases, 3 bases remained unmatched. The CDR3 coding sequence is TGCGCCAGCAGCCAAGACAGGGGGCCGAGCTACACCTTC. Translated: CASSQDRGPSYTF.

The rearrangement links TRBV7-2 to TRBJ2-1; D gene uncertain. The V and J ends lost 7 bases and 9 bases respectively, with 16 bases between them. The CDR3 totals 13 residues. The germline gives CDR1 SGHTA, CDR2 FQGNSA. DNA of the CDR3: TGTGCCAGCACCCCGAGGAGAGATGGTGAGCAGTTCTTC. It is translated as CASTPRRDGEQFF.

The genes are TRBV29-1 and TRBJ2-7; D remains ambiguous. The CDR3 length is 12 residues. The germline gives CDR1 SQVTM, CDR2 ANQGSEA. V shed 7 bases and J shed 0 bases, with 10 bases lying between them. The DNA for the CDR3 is TGCAGCGCCGGGTCGAGCTCCTACGAGCAGTACTTC. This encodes CSAGSSSYEQYF.

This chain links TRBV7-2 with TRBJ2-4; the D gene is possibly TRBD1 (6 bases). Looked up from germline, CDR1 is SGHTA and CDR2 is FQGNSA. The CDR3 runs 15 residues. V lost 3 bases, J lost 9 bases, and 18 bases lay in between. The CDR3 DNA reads TGTGCCAGCAGCTTGCTACGCCAGGGGAGTACCATTCAGTACTTC. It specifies CASSLLRQGSTIQYF.

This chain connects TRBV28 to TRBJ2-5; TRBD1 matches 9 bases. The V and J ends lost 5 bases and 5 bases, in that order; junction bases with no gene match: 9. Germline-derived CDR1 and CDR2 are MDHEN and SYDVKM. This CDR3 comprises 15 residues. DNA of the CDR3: TGTGCCAGCAGTACATGGACAGGGGAGGGGGAGACCCAGTACTTC. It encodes CASSTWTGEGETQYF.

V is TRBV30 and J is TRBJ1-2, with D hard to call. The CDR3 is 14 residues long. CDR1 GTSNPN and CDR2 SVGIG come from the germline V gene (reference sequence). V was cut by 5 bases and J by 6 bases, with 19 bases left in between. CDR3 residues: CAWERQPLKDGYTF. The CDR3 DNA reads TGTGCCTGGGAGAGACAACCGCTCAAAGATGGCTACACCTTC. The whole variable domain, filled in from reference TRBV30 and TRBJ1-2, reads SQTIHQWPATLVQPVGSPLSLECTVEGTSNPNLYWYRQAAGRGLQLLFYSVGIGQISSEVPQNLSASRPQDRQFILSSKKLLLSDSGFYLCAWERQPLKDGYTFGSGTRLTVV.

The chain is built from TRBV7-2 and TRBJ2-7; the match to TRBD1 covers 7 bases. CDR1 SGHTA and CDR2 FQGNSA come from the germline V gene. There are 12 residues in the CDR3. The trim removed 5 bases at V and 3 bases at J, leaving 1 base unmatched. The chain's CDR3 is CASSRQGYEQYF. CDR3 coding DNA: TGTGCCAGCAGCAGACAGGGCTACGAGCAGTACTTC.

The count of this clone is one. This chain's CDR3 is CSLRREGSYNEQFF. In DNA, the CDR3 is TGCAGCCTGCGCAGGGAAGGATCCTACAATGAGCAGTTCTTC. The chain carries TRBV29-1 and TRBJ2-1; weak D call: TRBD1 (5 bases). Between the trimmed V and J ends, which lost 8 bases and 1 base, there was a span of 15 bases. Germline values: CDR1 SQVTM, CDR2 ANQGSEA. The CDR3 extends over 14 amino acids.

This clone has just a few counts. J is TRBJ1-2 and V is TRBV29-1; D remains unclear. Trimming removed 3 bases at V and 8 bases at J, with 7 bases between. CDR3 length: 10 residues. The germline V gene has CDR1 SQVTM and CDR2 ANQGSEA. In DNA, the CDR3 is TGCAGCGTTGACCAGGACGGCTACACCTTC. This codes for CSVDQDGYTF. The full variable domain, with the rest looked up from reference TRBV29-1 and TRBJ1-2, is SAVISQKPSRDICQRGTSLTIQCQVDSQVTMMFWYRQQPGQSLTLIATANQGSEATYESGFVIDKFPISRPNLTFSTLTVSNMSPEDSSIYLCSVDQDGYTFGSGTRLTVV.